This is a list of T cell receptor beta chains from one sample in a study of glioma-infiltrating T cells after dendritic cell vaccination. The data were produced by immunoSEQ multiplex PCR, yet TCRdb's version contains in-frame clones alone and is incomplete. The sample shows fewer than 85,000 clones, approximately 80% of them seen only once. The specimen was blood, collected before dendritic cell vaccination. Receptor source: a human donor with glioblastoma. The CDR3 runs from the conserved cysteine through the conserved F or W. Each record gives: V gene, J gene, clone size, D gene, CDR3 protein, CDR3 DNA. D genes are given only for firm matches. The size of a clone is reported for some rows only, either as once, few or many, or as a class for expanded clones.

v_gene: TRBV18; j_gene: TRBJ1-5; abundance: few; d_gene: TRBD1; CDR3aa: CASLKATGDNQPQHF; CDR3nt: TGTGCCAGCCTAAAGGCTACAGGGGATAATCAGCCCCAGCATTTT
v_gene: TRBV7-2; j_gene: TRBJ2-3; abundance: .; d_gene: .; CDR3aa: CASSLFPLGQKADTQYF; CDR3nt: TGTGCCAGCAGCTTGTTTCCCCTCGGACAAAAGGCAGATACGCAGTATTTT
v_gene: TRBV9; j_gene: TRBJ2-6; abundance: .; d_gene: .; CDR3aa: CASSGQVYRSGANVLTF; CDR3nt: TGTGCCAGCAGCGGACAGGTCTATCGATCTGGGGCCAACGTCCTGACTTTC
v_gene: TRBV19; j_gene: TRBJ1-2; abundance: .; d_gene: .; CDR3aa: CASSISTSSYGYTF; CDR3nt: TGTGCCAGTAGTATAAGTACTTCCTCTTATGGCTACACCTTC
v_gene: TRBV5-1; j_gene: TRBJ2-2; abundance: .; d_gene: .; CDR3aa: CASSLGQGGTGELFF; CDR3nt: TGCGCCAGCAGCTTGGGGCAGGGTGGCACCGGGGAGCTGTTTTTT
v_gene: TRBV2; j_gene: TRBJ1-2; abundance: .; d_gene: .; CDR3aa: CASQLGGSGGYTF; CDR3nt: TGTGCCAGCCAATTGGGGGGTTCCGGCGGCTACACCTTC
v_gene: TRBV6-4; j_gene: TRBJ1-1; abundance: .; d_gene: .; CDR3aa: CASSDSVENTEAFF; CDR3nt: TGTGCCAGCAGTGACTCTGTAGAGAACACTGAAGCTTTCTTT
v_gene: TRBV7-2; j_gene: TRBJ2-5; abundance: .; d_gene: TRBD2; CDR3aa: CASSLPTSGVETQYF; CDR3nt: TGTGCCAGCAGCTTACCGACTAGCGGGGTCGAGACCCAGTACTTC
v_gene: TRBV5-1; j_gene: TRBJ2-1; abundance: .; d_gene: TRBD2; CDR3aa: CASSLSIAGRNEQFF; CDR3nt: TGCGCCAGCAGCTTGTCCATAGCGGGGCGCAATGAGCAGTTCTTC
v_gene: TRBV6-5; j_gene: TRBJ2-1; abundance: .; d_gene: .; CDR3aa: CASSPRWGQGDEQFF; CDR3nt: TGTGCCAGCAGCCCCCGATGGGGACAAGGGGATGAGCAGTTCTTC
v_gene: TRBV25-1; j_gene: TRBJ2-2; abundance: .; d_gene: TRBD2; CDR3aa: CASSADLAGNTGELFF; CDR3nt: TGTGCCAGCAGTGCCGACCTAGCGGGGAACACCGGGGAGCTGTTTTTT
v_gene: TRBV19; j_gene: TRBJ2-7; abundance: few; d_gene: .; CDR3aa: CASSIRDNYEQYF; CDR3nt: TGTGCCAGTAGTATACGGGACAACTACGAGCAGTACTTC
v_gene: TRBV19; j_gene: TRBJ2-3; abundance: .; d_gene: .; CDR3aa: CASSGWTEDDTQYF; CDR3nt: TGTGCCAGTAGTGGTTGGACAGAGGACGATACGCAGTATTTT
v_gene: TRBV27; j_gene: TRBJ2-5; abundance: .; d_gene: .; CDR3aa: CASSLVRGSETQYF; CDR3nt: TGTGCCAGCAGTTTAGTCCGGGGATCAGAGACCCAGTACTTC
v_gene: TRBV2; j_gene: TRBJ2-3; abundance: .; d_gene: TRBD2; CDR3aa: CASSSSGGARDTQYF; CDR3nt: TGTGCCAGCAGCTCTAGCGGGGGGGCTAGAGATACGCAGTATTTT
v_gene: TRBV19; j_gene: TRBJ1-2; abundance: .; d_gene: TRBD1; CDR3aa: CATKPTGTGDYGYTF; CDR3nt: TGTGCCACGAAACCCACCGGGACAGGGGACTATGGCTACACCTTC
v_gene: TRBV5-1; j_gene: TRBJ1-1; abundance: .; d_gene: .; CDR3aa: CASSLVAPNTEAFF; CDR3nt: TGCGCCAGCAGCTTGGTAGCCCCGAACACTGAAGCTTTCTTT
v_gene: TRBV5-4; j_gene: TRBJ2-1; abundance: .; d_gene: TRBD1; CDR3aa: CASRQDRGGYNEQFF; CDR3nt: TGTGCCAGCAGACAAGACAGGGGCGGGTACAATGAGCAGTTCTTC
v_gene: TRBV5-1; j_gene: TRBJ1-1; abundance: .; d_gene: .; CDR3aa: CASSWGGSNTEAFF; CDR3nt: TGCGCCAGCAGCTGGGGGGGATCGAACACTGAAGCTTTCTTT
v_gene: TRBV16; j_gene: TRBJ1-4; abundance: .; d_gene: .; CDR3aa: CASSQSSTQEKLFF; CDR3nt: TGTGCCAGCAGCCAATCTTCCACACAAGAAAAACTGTTTTTT
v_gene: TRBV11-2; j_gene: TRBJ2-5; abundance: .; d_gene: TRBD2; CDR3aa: CASSLVASSGGRGETQYF; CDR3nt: TGTGCCAGCAGCTTAGTGGCGTCTAGCGGGGGGCGGGGAGAGACCCAGTACTTC
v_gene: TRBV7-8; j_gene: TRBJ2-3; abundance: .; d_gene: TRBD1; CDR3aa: CASSLVPGTGGRRDTQYF; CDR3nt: TGTGCCAGCAGCTTAGTACCCGGGACAGGGGGCCGTAGAGATACGCAGTATTTT
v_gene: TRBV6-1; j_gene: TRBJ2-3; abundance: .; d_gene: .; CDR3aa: CASSESPSTIPKTDTQYF; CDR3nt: TGTGCCAGCAGTGAATCTCCGAGTACCATACCTAAAACAGATACGCAGTATTTT
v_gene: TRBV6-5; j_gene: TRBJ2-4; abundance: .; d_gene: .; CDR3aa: CASRPPSSTNIQYF; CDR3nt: TGTGCCAGCAGACCCCCCTCTAGTACCAACATTCAGTACTTC
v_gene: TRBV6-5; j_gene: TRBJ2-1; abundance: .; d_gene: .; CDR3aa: CASSYSSNKGNEQFF; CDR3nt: TGTGCCAGCAGTTACTCGAGTAACAAGGGGAATGAGCAGTTCTTC
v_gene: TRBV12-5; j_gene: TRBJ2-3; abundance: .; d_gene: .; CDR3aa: CASGLEGVGDTQYF; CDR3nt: TGTGCTAGTGGTCTAGAGGGGGTTGGAGATACGCAGTATTTT
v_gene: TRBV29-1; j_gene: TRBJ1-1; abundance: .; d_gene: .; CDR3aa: CSVAQDRVAFF; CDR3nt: TGCAGCGTTGCTCAGGACAGAGTAGCTTTCTTT
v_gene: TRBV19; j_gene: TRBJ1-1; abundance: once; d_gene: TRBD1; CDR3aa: CASTVGTGGGTEAFF; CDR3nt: TGTGCCAGTACCGTCGGGACAGGGGGGGGCACTGAAGCTTTCTTT
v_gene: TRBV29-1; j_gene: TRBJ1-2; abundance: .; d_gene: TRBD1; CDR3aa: CSVGTGSNYGYTF; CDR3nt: TGCAGCGTGGGGACAGGGTCTAACTATGGCTACACCTTC